Listed here are 4 T cell receptor beta chains from one sample, sequenced in a study of cytomegalovirus exposure and HLA in healthy donors (dated by TCRdb to 2016 to 2017). To prepare the library, the immunoSEQ multiplex PCR assay was applied. A mixture of 60 forward primers for TCR Vbeta segments and 13 reverse primers for TCR Jbeta segments was used in the multiplex PCR. TCRdb retrieved this table from immuneACCESS and kept in-frame rearrangements only. Not all clones are present; in checked studies, unresolved V genes account for under half, and no reason is known for the remainder. The sample records some 140,000 clones, approximately 90% of which are singletons. The ten most abundant clones make up roughly 5% of the sample. Sequences were obtained from PBMCs. Every receptor here comes from a woman aged 30 to 39 in good health and CMV-seronegative.

A few counts support this clone. The V and J genes are TRBV6-5 and TRBJ1-2; a weak D match, TRBD1 (5 bases). This CDR3 has 16 residues. Germline CDR1 MNHEY, CDR2 SVGAGI. Trimming removed 0 bases from V and 6 bases from J, with 17 bases in between. This CDR3 is CASSYSIWAGFDGYTF. Here the CDR3 DNA reads TGTGCCAGCAGTTACTCGATTTGGGCAGGGTTTGATGGCTACACCTTC.

The rearrangement links TRBV5-8 to TRBJ2-5; a possible D gene is TRBD1 (6 bases). The V gene's germline CDR1 is SGHTS and CDR2 YDEGEE. CDR3 length equals 13 residues. Trimming removed 5 bases from V and 2 bases from J, with 10 bases in between. CDR3 nucleotides: TGTGCCAGCAGGCCTGGACAGCAAGAGACCCAGTACTTC. Translated: CASRPGQQETQYF.

The chain recombines TRBV4-1 with TRBJ2-5; 11 bases are shared with TRBD1. The junction had 10 bases not matched to a gene; V was cut back by 5 bases and J by 5 bases. CDR1 and CDR2 from the germline V gene are MGHRA and YSYEKL. The CDR3 is 16 amino acids. CDR3 sequence: CASSTRTGGSGETQYF. CDR3 coding DNA: TGCGCCAGCAGCACGCGGACAGGGGGCTCGGGGGAGACCCAGTACTTC.

This CDR3 is CASSGGTAGYEQYF. CDR3 coding DNA: TGCGCCAGCAGCGGGGGGACCGCAGGCTACGAGCAGTACTTC. V is TRBV5-1 and J is TRBJ2-7, with D perhaps TRBD2 (6 bases). The CDR3 sequence is 14 residues long. V shed 4 bases and J shed 3 bases, with 14 bases lying between them. Looked up from germline, CDR1 is SGHRS and CDR2 is YFSETQ.